A single TCR beta chain is shown here with its context. The assay was immunoSEQ multiplex PCR, and TCRdb's table has in-frame clones only and misses some. The sample yields 100,000 or so clones, about nine tenths seen once. The source of the sample is a study of control samples from healthy donors and cancer patients. The CDR3 has 14 residues. From germline, CDR1 is SGHVS and CDR2 FNYEAQ. The V end lost 1 base, the J end lost 7 bases, and 11 bases lay between the germline ends. The source of this sequence is a woman under 40 in good health. Input material: blood. The chain uses TRBV7-6 and TRBJ1-5, with D uncertain. CDR3: CASSLGQNSQPQHF. As DNA, the CDR3 is TGTGCCAGCAGCTTAGGACAAAACTCACAGCCCCAGCATTTT.